The present entry profiles one T cell receptor (beta chain) with its context. Per the germline V gene, CDR1 is WSHSY and CDR2 is SAAADI. There are 14 residues in the CDR3. Trimming pared 11 bases from V and 3 bases from J, leaving 17 bases between. These data come from a study of T cell responses to AZD1222 COVID-19 vaccine. Assay: immunoSEQ multiplex PCR; the TCRdb copy retains only in-frame clones and omits some. The sample includes 150,000 to 200,000 clones, 92% of them seen just once. The sequence came from an adult who received the AZD1222 COVID-19 vaccine. The V gene is TRBV10-2, the J gene TRBJ2-1; no clear D. Sequenced material: peripheral blood, taken 28 days after the second AZD1222 dose. The CDR3 DNA reads as TGCGCCTCCCTCCGTCGGTCTCTCTACAATGAGCAGTTCTTC. It yields the protein CASLRRSLYNEQFF.